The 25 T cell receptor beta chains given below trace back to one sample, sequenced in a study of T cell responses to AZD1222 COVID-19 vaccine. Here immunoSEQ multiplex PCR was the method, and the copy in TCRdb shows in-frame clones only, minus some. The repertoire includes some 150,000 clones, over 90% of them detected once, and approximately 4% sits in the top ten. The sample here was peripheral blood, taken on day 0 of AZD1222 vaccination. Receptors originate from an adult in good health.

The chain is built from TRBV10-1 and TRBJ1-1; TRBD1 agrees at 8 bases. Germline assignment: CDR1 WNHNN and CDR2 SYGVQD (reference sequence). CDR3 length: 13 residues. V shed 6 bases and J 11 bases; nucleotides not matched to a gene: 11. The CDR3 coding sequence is TGCGCCAGCAGCCAGGGGGCCGGGAGGAAGGCTTTCTTT. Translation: CASSQGAGRKAFF.

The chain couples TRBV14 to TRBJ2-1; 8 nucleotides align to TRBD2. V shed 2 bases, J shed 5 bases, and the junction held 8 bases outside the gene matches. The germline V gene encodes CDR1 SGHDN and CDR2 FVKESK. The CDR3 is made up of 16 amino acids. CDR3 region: CASSQPGTRGNNEQFF. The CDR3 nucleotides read TGTGCCAGCAGCCAACCCGGGACTAGGGGTAACAATGAGCAGTTCTTC.

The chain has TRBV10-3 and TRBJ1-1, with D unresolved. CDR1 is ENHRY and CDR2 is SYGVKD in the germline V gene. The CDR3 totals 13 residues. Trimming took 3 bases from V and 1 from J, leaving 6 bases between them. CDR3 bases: TGTGCCATCAGTGAAATAAAGAACACTGAAGCTTTCTTT. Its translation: CAISEIKNTEAFF.

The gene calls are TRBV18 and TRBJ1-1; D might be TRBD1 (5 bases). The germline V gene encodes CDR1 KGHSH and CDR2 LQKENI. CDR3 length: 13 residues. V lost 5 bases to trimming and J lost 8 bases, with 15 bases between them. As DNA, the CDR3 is TGTGCCAGCTCATTCCTCGGGGACTTCGAAGCTTTCTTT. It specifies CASSFLGDFEAFF.

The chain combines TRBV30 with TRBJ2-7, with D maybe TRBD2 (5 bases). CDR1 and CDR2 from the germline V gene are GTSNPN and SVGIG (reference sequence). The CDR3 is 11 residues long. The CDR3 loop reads CAAGNSYEQYF. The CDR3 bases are TGTGCGGCCGGGAACTCCTACGAGCAGTACTTC.

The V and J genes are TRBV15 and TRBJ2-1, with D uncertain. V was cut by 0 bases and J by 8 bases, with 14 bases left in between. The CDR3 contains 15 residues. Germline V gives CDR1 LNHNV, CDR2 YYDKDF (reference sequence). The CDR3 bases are TGTGCCACCAGCAGAGATGGTACCGCCTCCGATGAGCAGTTCTTC. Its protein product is CATSRDGTASDEQFF.

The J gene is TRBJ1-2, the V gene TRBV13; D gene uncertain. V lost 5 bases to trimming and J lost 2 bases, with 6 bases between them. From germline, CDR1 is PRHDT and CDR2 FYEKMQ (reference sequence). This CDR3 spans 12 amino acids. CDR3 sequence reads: CASSRGNYGYTF. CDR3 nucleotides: TGTGCCAGCAGCCGCGGAAACTATGGCTACACCTTC.

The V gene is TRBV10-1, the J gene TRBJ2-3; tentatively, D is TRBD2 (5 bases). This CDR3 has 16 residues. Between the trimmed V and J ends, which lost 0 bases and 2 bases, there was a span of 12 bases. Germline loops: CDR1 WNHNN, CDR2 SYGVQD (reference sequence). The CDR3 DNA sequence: TGCGCCAGCAGTGAGTCGGCTAGCACTGACACAGATACGCAGTATTTT. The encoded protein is CASSESASTDTDTQYF.

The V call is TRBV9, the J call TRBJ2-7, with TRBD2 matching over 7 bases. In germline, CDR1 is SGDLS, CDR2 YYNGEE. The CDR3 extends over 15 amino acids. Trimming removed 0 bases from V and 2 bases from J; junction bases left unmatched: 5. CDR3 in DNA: TGTGCCAGCAGCGTAGGAAGGGGAGGGACCTACGAGCAGTACTTC. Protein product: CASSVGRGGTYEQYF.

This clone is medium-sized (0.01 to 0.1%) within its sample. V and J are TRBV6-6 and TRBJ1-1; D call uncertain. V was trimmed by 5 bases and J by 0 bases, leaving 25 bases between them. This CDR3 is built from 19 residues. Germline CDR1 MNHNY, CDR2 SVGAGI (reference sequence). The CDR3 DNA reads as TGTGCCAGCAGTCCAGCGTCGTTTTTCCGGGGTACGGTGAACACTGAAGCTTTCTTT. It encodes CASSPASFFRGTVNTEAFF.

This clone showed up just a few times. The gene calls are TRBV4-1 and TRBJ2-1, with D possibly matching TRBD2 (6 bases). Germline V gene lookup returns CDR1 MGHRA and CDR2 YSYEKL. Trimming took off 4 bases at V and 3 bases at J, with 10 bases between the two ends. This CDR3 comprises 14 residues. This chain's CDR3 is CASSPADYYNEQFF. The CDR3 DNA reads TGCGCCAGCAGCCCTGCGGACTACTACAATGAGCAGTTCTTC.

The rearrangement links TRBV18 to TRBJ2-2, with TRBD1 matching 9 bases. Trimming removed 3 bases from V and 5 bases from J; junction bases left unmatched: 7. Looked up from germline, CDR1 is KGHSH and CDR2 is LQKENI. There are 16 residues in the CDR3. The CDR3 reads CASSPGQGSVTGELFF. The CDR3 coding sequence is TGTGCCAGCTCACCGGGACAGGGTTCGGTAACCGGGGAGCTGTTTTTT.

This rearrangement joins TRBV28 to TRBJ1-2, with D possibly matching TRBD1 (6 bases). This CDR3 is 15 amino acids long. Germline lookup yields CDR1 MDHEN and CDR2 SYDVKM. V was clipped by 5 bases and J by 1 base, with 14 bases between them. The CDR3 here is CASSMRRGVNYGYTF. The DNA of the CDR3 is TGTGCCAGCAGTATGAGAAGGGGGGTTAACTATGGCTACACCTTC.

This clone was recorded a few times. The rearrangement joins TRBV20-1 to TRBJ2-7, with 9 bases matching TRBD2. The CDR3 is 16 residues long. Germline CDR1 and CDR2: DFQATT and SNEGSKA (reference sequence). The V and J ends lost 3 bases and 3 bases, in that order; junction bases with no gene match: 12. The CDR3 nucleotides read TGCAGTGCTAGTCTCCTAGGGCGGGGGGGCGACTACGAGCAGTACTTC. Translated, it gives CSASLLGRGGDYEQYF.

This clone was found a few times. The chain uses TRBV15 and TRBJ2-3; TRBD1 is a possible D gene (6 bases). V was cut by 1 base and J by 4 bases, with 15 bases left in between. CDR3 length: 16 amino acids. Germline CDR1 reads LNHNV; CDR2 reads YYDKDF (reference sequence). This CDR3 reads CATSRGTTGIPDTQYF. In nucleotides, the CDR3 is TGTGCCACCAGCAGAGGAACTACAGGGATACCAGATACGCAGTATTTT.

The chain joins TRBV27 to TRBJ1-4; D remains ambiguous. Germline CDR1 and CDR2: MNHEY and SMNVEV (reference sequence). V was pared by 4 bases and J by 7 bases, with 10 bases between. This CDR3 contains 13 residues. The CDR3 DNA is TGTGCCAGCAGTTCGTCACTAGGTGAAAAACTGTTTTTT. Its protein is CASSSSLGEKLFF.

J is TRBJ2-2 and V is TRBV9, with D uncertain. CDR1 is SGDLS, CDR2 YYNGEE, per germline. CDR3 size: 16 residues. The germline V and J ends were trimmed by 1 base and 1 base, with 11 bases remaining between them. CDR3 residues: CASSVTLPGNTGELFF. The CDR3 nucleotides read TGTGCCAGCAGCGTAACCCTTCCTGGGAACACCGGGGAGCTGTTTTTT.

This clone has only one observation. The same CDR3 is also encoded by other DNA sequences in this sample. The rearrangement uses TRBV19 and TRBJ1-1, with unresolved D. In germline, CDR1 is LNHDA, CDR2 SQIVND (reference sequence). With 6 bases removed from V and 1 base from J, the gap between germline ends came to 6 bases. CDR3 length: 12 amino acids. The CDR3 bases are TGTGCCAGTAGGTTAGGGAACACTGAAGCTTTCTTT. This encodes CASRLGNTEAFF.

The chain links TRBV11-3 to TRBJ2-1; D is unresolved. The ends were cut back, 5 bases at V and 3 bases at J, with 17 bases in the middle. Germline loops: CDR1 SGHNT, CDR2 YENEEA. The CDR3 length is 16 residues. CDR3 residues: CASSEQSSGNYNEQFF. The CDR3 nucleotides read TGTGCCAGCAGCGAGCAGAGCTCTGGGAACTACAATGAGCAGTTCTTC.

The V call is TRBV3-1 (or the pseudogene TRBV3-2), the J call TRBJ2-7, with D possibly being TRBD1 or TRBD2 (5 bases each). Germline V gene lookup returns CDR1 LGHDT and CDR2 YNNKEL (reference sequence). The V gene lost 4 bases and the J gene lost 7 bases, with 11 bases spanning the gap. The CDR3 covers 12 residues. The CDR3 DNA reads TGTGCCAGCAGCCCGGGGACGAGGGAGCAGTACTTC. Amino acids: CASSPGTREQYF.

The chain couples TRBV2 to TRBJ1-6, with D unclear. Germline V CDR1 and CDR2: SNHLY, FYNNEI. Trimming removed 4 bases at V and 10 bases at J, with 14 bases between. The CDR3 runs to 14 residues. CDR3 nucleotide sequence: TGTGCCAGCAGTGTTGACGGTCCCGGCTCACCCCTCCACTTT. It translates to CASSVDGPGSPLHF.

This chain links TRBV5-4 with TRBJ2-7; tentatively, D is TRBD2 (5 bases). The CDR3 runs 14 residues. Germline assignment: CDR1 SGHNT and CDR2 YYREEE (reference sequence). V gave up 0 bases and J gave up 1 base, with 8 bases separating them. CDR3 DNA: TGTGCCAGCAGCTTGGTTGGACTGTCCTACGAGCAGTACTTC. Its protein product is CASSLVGLSYEQYF.

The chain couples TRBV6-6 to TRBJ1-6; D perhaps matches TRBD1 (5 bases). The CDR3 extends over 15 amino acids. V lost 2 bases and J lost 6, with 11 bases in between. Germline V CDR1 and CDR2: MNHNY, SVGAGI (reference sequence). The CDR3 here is CASSYVRDPNSPLHF. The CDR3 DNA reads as TGTGCCAGCAGTTACGTCAGGGATCCTAATTCACCCCTCCACTTT.

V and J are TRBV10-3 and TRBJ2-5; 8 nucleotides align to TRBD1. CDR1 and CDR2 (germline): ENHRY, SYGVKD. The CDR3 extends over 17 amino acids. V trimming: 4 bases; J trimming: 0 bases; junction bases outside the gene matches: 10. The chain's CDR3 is CAISGGQGAKYQETQYF. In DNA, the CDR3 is TGTGCCATCAGTGGTGGACAGGGCGCGAAGTACCAAGAGACCCAGTACTTC.

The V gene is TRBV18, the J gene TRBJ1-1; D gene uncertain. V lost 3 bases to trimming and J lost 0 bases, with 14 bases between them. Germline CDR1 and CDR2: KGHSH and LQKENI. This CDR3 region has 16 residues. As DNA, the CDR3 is TGTGCCAGCTCACCCAACGGCAGGACGATGAACACTGAAGCTTTCTTT. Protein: CASSPNGRTMNTEAFF.